What follows are 6 T cell receptor beta chains derived from one specimen sequenced in a study of T cell changes during pregnancy in multiple sclerosis. Data came from immunoSEQ multiplex PCR; TCRdb stores just in-frame clones and leaves some out. This table has fewer than 60,000 clones, approximately 91% appearing once. Sequencing was performed on peripheral blood, taken in the second trimester of pregnancy. These receptors all stem from a female donor with multiple sclerosis, enrolled in a pregnancy study.

The chain recombines TRBV2 with TRBJ1-5; D is undetermined. This CDR3 comprises 14 residues. Germline CDR1 SNHLY, CDR2 FYNNEI. Trimming shortened V by 4 bases and J by 7 bases, and 14 bases separated the two germline ends. CDR3 nucleotides: TGTGCCAGCAGTGTAGAAGGAACGGGGCAGCCCCAGCATTTT. Protein sequence: CASSVEGTGQPQHF.

The chain uses TRBV5-4 and TRBJ2-3; 9 bases line up with TRBD2. The CDR3 spans 15 residues. Germline-derived CDR1 and CDR2 are SGHNT and YYREEE (reference sequence). V lost 2 bases, J lost 3 bases, and 4 bases stayed unmatched. CDR3 amino acids: CASSFGGGATDTQYF. CDR3 nucleotides: TGTGCCAGCAGCTTCGGCGGGGGGGCAACAGATACGCAGTATTTT.

This chain joins TRBV7-6 and TRBJ2-7; perhaps TRBD1 as D (6 bases). The germline gives CDR1 SGHVS, CDR2 FNYEAQ. Deletions cut 3 bases from V and 5 bases from J, with 8 bases between. CDR3 size: 12 residues. The CDR3 nucleotides read TGTGCCAGCAGCTTCACAGGGAACGAGCAGTACTTC. This codes for CASSFTGNEQYF.

This chain links TRBV19 with TRBJ1-1; 11 positions agree with TRBD1. Germline V gene data show CDR1 as LNHDA and CDR2 as SQIVND (reference sequence). Trimming cost V 3 bases and J 5 bases; bases outside gene matches: 11. The CDR3 loop spans 17 amino acids. CDR3 DNA: TGTGCCAGTAGTATCAACCGGGACAGGGGGAAGGGTACTGAAGCTTTCTTT. It yields the protein CASSINRDRGKGTEAFF.

J is TRBJ1-2 and V is TRBV19, with D possibly TRBD1 on 5 matching bases. The V end was cut by 1 base, the J end by 4 bases, with 10 bases between. From germline, CDR1 is LNHDA and CDR2 SQIVND (reference sequence). The CDR3 is 14 amino acids. CDR3 sequence: CASSIAAGRYGYTF. CDR3 in DNA: TGTGCCAGTAGTATAGCTGCAGGGCGCTATGGCTACACCTTC.

Here the CDR3 reads CASSEGGLKPQHF. The CDR3 region has the DNA TGTGCCAGCAGTGAAGGAGGGCTGAAGCCCCAGCATTTT. V usage is TRBV6-1 and J usage is TRBJ1-5; D ambiguous. Germline assignment: CDR1 MNHNS and CDR2 SASEGT. Trimming left V 1 base short and J 8 bases short, with 9 bases between. The CDR3 sequence is 13 residues long.